The 21 T cell receptor beta chains reported below all come from one sample, sequenced in a study of shared T cell receptors in the human thymus. Using immunoSEQ multiplex PCR, the repertoire was profiled, and TCRdb retains in-frame clones only, with some absent. The table lists hundreds of thousands of clones, around 87% of them singletons. This sample also belongs to another study, concerning human thymus T cells.

The sample consisted of thymocytes. Source of these receptors: a boy in the first two years of life with a congenital heart defect.

The V gene is TRBV6-5, the J gene TRBJ1-4, with a possible D match to TRBD1 (5 bases). CDR3 size: 13 residues. Looked up from germline, CDR1 is MNHEY and CDR2 is SVGAGI. The V gene lost 4 bases and the J gene lost 10 bases, with 13 bases spanning the gap. Written as DNA, the CDR3 is TGTGCCAGCAGTTCGCGCGGGAGGGGAAAACTGTTTTTT. Protein sequence: CASSSRGRGKLFF.

The J gene is TRBJ2-7, the V gene TRBV11-2, with 7 bases fitting TRBD1. CDR1 is SGHAT, CDR2 FQNNGV, per germline. V shed 5 bases and J 0 bases; nucleotides not matched to a gene: 4. This CDR3 is built from 14 residues. Here the CDR3 reads CASSTRQGSYEQYF. CDR3 in DNA: TGTGCCAGCAGCACACGACAGGGCTCCTACGAGCAGTACTTC.

This sequence joins TRBV4-3 and TRBJ2-5; 11 bases line up with TRBD2. CDR3 length: 19 amino acids. CDR1 and CDR2 (germline): LGHNA, YSLEER. Germline trimming cut 0 bases from V and 7 bases from J; bases unmatched to any gene: 16. The CDR3 reads CASSQDRGSSGRWRATQYF. The CDR3 nucleotides read TGCGCCAGCAGCCAAGATCGGGGCTCTAGCGGGAGGTGGCGGGCGACCCAGTACTTC.

This clone has only a few counts. The rearrangement uses TRBV6-5 and TRBJ2-7, with 9 bases matching TRBD1. V was pared by 4 bases and J by 2 bases, with 3 bases of the junction left unmatched. Germline V gives CDR1 MNHEY, CDR2 SVGAGI. The CDR3 is 14 amino acids. The CDR3: CASSSRDRAYEQYF. DNA of the CDR3: TGTGCCAGCAGTTCCCGGGACAGGGCCTACGAGCAGTACTTC.

The sample holds a few counts of this clone. The chain employs TRBV4-3 and TRBJ1-2, with unresolved D. This CDR3 comprises 17 residues. V lost 0 bases, J lost 3 bases, and 17 bases lay in between. Germline loops: CDR1 LGHNA, CDR2 YSLEER. CDR3 residues: CASSQEDWTGIDYGYTF. The CDR3 DNA reads as TGCGCCAGCAGCCAAGAGGACTGGACGGGCATCGACTATGGCTACACCTTC.

The V call is TRBV23-1, the J call TRBJ1-6; TRBD1 aligns across 7 bases. TRBV23-1 is classed as an ORF, of uncertain function. V trimming: 4 bases; J trimming: 4 bases; junction bases outside the gene matches: 16. The CDR3 sequence is 19 residues long. CDR3 nucleotide sequence: TGCGCCAGCAGTCCTTCCTTCACCGGGGCGGGACAGTATAATTCACCCCTCCACTTT. It translates to CASSPSFTGAGQYNSPLHF.

The CDR3 DNA is TGTGCCATCAACGACAGGGGCAGTAGAAACACCATATATTTT. Its protein is CAINDRGSRNTIYF. The chain joins TRBV10-3 to TRBJ1-3; 8 positions match TRBD1. The CDR3 extends over 14 amino acids. Germline CDR1 ENHRY, CDR2 SYGVKD. The trim removed 7 bases at V and 5 bases at J, leaving 7 bases unmatched.

This chain joins TRBV14 and TRBJ1-1; D unclear. The germline V gene encodes CDR1 SGHDN and CDR2 FVKESK. The CDR3 runs 16 residues. V dropped 0 bases and J dropped 7 bases, with 18 bases sitting between them. The CDR3 reads CASSQDAVGPRGEAFF. DNA for the CDR3: TGTGCCAGCAGCCAAGATGCCGTAGGACCTCGGGGTGAAGCTTTCTTT.

V and J are TRBV7-2 and TRBJ2-7; 11 bases are shared with TRBD2. V shed 3 bases, J shed 6 bases, and the junction held 7 bases outside the gene matches. The CDR3 spans 15 residues. The germline V gene encodes CDR1 SGHTA and CDR2 FQGNSA. The DNA for the CDR3 is TGTGCCAGCAGCTTCTTAGCGGGGGGGTTTCGCGAGCAGTACTTC. Amino acid sequence: CASSFLAGGFREQYF.

The chain has TRBV5-1 and TRBJ1-1, with TRBD1 matching over 9 bases. The CDR3 is made up of 20 amino acids. Germline CDR1 is SGHRS and CDR2 is YFSETQ. Trimming took 0 bases from V and 4 from J; bases not matched to a gene: 19. CDR3 DNA sequence: TGCGCCAGCAGCTTGGAGAGTTTTGCCCGAGGACAGGGGAGAAGCACTGAAGCTTTCTTT. Translated, it gives CASSLESFARGQGRSTEAFF.

This chain connects TRBV4-2 to TRBJ1-1; D gene uncertain. Germline V lookup: CDR1 LGHNA, CDR2 YNFKEQ. V lost 5 bases and J lost 4, with 11 bases in between. The CDR3 spans 13 residues. CDR3 protein: CASSVREGTEAFF. CDR3 bases: TGTGCCAGCAGCGTCAGAGAGGGCACTGAAGCTTTCTTT.

This CDR3 is CASSLAPDRESYTF. CDR3 sequence (DNA): TGCGCCAGCAGCTTGGCCCCGGACAGGGAAAGCTACACCTTC. The chain joins TRBV5-1 to TRBJ1-2, with 8 bases identical to TRBD1. The CDR3 is 14 residues long. Germline CDR1 is SGHRS and CDR2 is YFSETQ. J was trimmed by 9 bases and V by 0 bases; bases with no gene match: 7.

The rearrangement joins TRBV28 to TRBJ1-5; TRBD1 matches 8 bases. In germline, CDR1 is MDHEN, CDR2 SYDVKM. The length of the CDR3 is 15 residues. Trimming at V came to 0 bases and at J to 6 bases, leaving 4 bases not matched to a gene. CDR3 sequence: CASSLWDRASQPQHF. CDR3 DNA sequence: TGTGCCAGCAGTTTATGGGACAGGGCCAGTCAGCCCCAGCATTTT.

The rearrangement uses TRBV14 and TRBJ1-1; the D gene is possibly TRBD1 (6 bases). Germline loops: CDR1 SGHDN, CDR2 FVKESK. This CDR3 is built from 14 residues. Trimming took off 4 bases at V and 3 bases at J, with 12 bases between the two ends. The CDR3 DNA is TGTGCCAGCAGCCTTACCAGGGGACACACTGAAGCTTTCTTT. Its translation: CASSLTRGHTEAFF.

The V gene is TRBV4-2, the J gene TRBJ1-1; perhaps TRBD1 as D (6 bases). CDR1 and CDR2 from the germline V gene are LGHNA and YNFKEQ. The V and J ends lost 3 bases and 1 base respectively, with 9 bases between them. The CDR3 covers 14 residues. CDR3 nucleotides: TGTGCCAGCAGCCATCAGGGGCCGAACACTGAAGCTTTCTTT. Translating it yields CASSHQGPNTEAFF.

This chain links TRBV28 with TRBJ1-6; 9 bases fit TRBD1. The ends lost 6 bases at V and 14 bases at J; junction bases unmatched: 17. Germline values: CDR1 MDHEN, CDR2 SYDVKM. This CDR3 region has 16 residues. CDR3 bases: TGTGCCAGCAGGAGAAAAAGGGACAGGGAGGGAGGTACCCTCCACTTT. Its translation: CASRRKRDREGGTLHF.

CDR3 region: CASSAEESRDRVLYGYTF. The CDR3 DNA sequence: TGTGCCAGCAGCGCCGAGGAATCAAGGGACAGGGTCCTCTATGGCTACACCTTC. The rearrangement uses TRBV11-2 and TRBJ1-2; TRBD1 matches 9 bases. The CDR3 contains 18 residues. V shed 5 bases, J shed 4 bases, and the junction held 17 bases outside the gene matches. The V gene's germline CDR1 is SGHAT and CDR2 FQNNGV.

CDR3 coding DNA: TGTGCCAGCAAGGAGGCCAAAAACATTCAGTACTTC. Its translation is CASKEAKNIQYF. The chain employs TRBV28 and TRBJ2-4; D not certain. The CDR3 sequence is 12 residues long. The ends were cut back, 7 bases at V and 1 base at J, with 5 bases in the middle. From germline, CDR1 is MDHEN and CDR2 SYDVKM.

The chain joins TRBV5-6 to TRBJ1-1; the D is unclear. The ends were cut back, 3 bases at V and 8 bases at J, with 8 bases in the middle. CDR1 SGHDT and CDR2 YYEEEE come from the germline V gene. The CDR3 spans 11 residues. CDR3 protein: CASSSFREAFF. The CDR3 bases are TGTGCCAGCAGCTCTTTTAGAGAAGCTTTCTTT. The variable domain in full, with the rest retrieved from reference TRBV5-6 and TRBJ1-1, is DAGVTQSPTHLIKTRGQQVTLRCSPKSGHDTVSWYQQALGQGPQFIFQYYEEEERQRGNFPDRFSGHQFPNYSSELNVNALLLGDSALYLCASSSFREAFFGQGTRLTVV.

The V and J genes are TRBV10-3 and TRBJ1-1; 8 bases line up with TRBD1. The CDR3 loop spans 16 amino acids. The ends lost 6 bases at V and 7 bases at J; junction bases unmatched: 16. CDR1 is ENHRY, CDR2 SYGVKD, per germline. The CDR3 reads CAIRKDAKPGQDEAFF. CDR3 coding DNA: TGTGCCATCAGGAAAGACGCGAAGCCGGGACAGGATGAAGCTTTCTTT.

This chain connects TRBV11-2 to TRBJ1-2; 7 positions agree with TRBD1. CDR3 length: 18 residues. V lost 5 bases to trimming and J lost 7 bases; unmatched junction nucleotides: 22. Germline loops: CDR1 SGHAT, CDR2 FQNNGV. The chain's CDR3 is CASSLPGGPSPSVGGYTF. As DNA, the CDR3 is TGTGCCAGCAGCCTGCCAGGGGGTCCATCTCCTAGCGTGGGTGGCTACACCTTC.